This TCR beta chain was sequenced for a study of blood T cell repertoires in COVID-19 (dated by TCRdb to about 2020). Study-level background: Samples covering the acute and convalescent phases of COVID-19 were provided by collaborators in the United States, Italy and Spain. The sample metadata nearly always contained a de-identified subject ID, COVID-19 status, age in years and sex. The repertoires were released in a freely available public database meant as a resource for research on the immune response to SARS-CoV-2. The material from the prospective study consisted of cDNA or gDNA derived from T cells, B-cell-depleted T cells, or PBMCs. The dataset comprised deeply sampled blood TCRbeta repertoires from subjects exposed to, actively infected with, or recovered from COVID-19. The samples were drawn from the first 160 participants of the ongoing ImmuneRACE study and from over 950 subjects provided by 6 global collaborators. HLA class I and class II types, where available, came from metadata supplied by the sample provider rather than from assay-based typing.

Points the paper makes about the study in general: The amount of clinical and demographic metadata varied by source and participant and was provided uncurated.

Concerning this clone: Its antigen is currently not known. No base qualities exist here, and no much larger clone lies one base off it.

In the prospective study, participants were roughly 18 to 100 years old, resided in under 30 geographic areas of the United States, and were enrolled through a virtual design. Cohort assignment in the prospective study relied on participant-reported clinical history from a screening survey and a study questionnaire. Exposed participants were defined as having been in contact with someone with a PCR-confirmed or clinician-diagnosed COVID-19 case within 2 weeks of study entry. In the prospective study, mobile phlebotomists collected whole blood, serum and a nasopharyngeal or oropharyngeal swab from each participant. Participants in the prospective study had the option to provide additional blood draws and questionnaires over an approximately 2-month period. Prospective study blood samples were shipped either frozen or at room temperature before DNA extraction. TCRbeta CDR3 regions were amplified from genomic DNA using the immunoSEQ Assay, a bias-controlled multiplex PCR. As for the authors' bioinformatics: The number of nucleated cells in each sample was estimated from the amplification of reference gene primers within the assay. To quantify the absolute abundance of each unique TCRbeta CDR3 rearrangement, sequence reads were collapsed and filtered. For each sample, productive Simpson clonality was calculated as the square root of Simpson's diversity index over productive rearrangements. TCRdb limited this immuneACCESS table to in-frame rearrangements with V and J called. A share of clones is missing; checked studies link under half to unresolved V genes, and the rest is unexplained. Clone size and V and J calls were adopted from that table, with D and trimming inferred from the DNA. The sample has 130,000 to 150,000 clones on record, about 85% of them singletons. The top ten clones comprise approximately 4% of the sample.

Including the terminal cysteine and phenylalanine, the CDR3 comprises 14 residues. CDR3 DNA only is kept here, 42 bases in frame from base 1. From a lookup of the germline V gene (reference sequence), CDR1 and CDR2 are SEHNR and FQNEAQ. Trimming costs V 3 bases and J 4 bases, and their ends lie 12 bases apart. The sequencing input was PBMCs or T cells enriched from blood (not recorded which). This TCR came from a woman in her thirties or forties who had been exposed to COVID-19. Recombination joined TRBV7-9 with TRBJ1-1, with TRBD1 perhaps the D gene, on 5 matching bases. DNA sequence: TGTGCCAGCAGCTTCGAAGGGGTGGTCACTGAAGCTTTCTTT. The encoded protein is CASSFEGVVTEAFF.